Sequencing of this T cell receptor (beta chain) was carried out in a study of graft-versus-host responses after intestinal transplantation. Study-level information: As for transplant type, recipients had multivisceral, liver-intestinal, or isolated intestinal grafts.

V lost 6 bases and J 5 bases, leaving 16 bases between the germline ends. The CDR3 extends over 15 amino acids. CDR1 is KGHSH, CDR2 LQKENI, per germline. Libraries were prepared by immunoSEQ multiplex PCR; TCRdb keeps only in-frame clonotypes and omits some of them. This sample yields 130,000 to 150,000 clones, of which around 90% are seen a single time; around 0.19% belongs to the top ten. This clone was recorded once. The antigen is unknown. Notes on the study in general: Early post-transplant falls in HvG clones accompanied the peak levels of circulating GvH clones. Present in recipient marrow, GvH clones included some that appeared first in ileum or blood.

This sequence joins TRBV18 and TRBJ1-4; a weak D match, TRBD1 (5 bases). The receptor comes from a human donor who received an intestinal transplant. Sequenced here: unstimulated CD4+ T cells sorted from spleen or lymph node cells, sampled before intestinal transplant. CDR3 protein: CASSTIQGGNEKLFF. The CDR3 bases are TGTGCCAGCTCGACCATCCAGGGAGGGAATGAAAAACTGTTTTTT.